The clone carrying this T cell receptor (beta chain) was found a few times. Its antigen is not identified. V gave up 2 bases and J gave up 5 bases; unmatched junction bases: 4. Germline V CDR1 and CDR2: SGHKS, YYEKEE (reference sequence). The CDR3 loop spans 14 amino acids. These data are taken from a study of post-analysis software for immune sequencing data. cDNA libraries for TCR beta contained unique molecular identifiers. TCRdb reprocessed the PCR reads via MiXCR and lists one record per CDR3 protein. The sample shows approximately 350,000 distinct CDR3 sequences, roughly 36% of them seen only once. Study conclusions and caveats: Controls had lower frequencies than patients of five or six TRBV segments, which included TRBV5-6, TRBV5-1 and TRBV20-1.

This clonotype originated in a girl between 5 and 17 years old with multiple sclerosis. Sequenced material: blood. The rearrangement joins TRBV5-5 to TRBJ2-5, with 9 bases matching TRBD2. The CDR3 here is CASSFRRGGETQYF. The CDR3 nucleotides are TGTGCCAGCAGCTTTAGGCGGGGGGGCGAGACCCAGTACTTC.